The rows below give T cell receptor beta chains drawn from one sample of a study of T cells after yellow fever vaccination. TCRdb reprocessed the 5' RACE reads via MiXCR and lists one record per CDR3 protein. The table lists a few hundred thousand distinct CDR3 sequences, 10% to 15% of them singletons, with 0.45% to 0.65% in the top ten. The material was CD4+ T cells sorted from PBMCs, obtained 45 days after the yellow fever booster vaccination. Receptors were obtained from a man aged 30-40 years who received the YFV17D yellow fever vaccine. Each CDR3 is given with its conserved first and last residue. D genes are given only for firm matches.

d_gene,j_gene,v_gene,CDR3aa
.,TRBJ1-4,TRBV18,CASCDSFNEKLFF
.,TRBJ1-1,TRBV20-1,CSAWPIENTEAFF
TRBD2,TRBJ2-1,TRBV11-2,CASSPGLAGADKQFF
TRBD2,TRBJ2-1,TRBV7-2,CASGESGSSYNEQFF
.,TRBJ2-1,TRBV20-1,CSASSSGDYNEQFF
.,TRBJ2-3,TRBV7-2,CASSPLITTDTQYF
.,TRBJ2-1,TRBV29-1,CSVPKGGAREQFF
.,TRBJ2-3,TRBV7-2,CASSLLTDTQYF
.,TRBJ2-7,TRBV9,CASSVDLSRVEQYF
TRBD2,TRBJ2-7,TRBV20-1,CSMRGSYEQYF
.,TRBJ1-3,TRBV6-1,CASSSLQGSGNTIYF
.,TRBJ1-1,TRBV12-3/TRBV12-4,CATDLGAVVPWGTEAFF
.,TRBJ2-5,TRBV7-2,CASSFRRQQETQYF
TRBD1,TRBJ1-6,TRBV5-1,CASRPGQRVDSPLHF
.,TRBJ2-1,TRBV27,CASSFAPIAELDNEQFF
TRBD2,TRBJ2-2,TRBV30,CAWKSGSGSGELFF
TRBD2,TRBJ2-7,TRBV7-2,CASSRRGGSGASYEQYF
.,TRBJ2-7,TRBV3-1,CSSSQGDTYYEQYF
TRBD2,TRBJ2-1,TRBV20-1,CSATLVRGGRSSYNEQFF